These 17 T cell receptor beta chains were all obtained from the same sample, sequenced in a study of shared clonotypes between healthy human individuals. Produced via immunoSEQ multiplex PCR; TCRdb's table is partial and in-frame only. The sample carries roughly 2,000,000 clones, around 95% recorded once. Naive CD8 cells, CD45RO-negative and positively selected for CCR7, excluded terminally differentiated effector memory CD45RA+ cells. Sequencing was performed on naive CD8+ T cells from PBMCs. These receptors were collected from a man aged 18 to 29 in good health. Some clones in this sample may be carry-over from other donors' samples.

The chain has TRBV27 and TRBJ1-6; 9 bases line up with TRBD1. This CDR3 contains 17 residues. The J segment lost 6 bases and the V segment lost 3 bases, leaving 9 bases of the junction unmatched. The germline CDR1 and CDR2 sequences are MNHEY and SMNVEV (reference sequence). The CDR3 coding sequence is TGTGCCAGCAGTTTCCGGGACAGGGTAGGCGGTAATTCACCCCTCCACTTT. Residues: CASSFRDRVGGNSPLHF.

The rearrangement uses TRBV11-2 and TRBJ2-5, with D unclear. This CDR3 spans 13 amino acids. V was trimmed by 5 bases and J by 6 bases, leaving 13 bases between them. Germline V gene data show CDR1 as SGHAT and CDR2 as FQNNGV. CDR3 region: CASSPNPTKTQYF. In nucleotides, the CDR3 is TGTGCCAGCAGCCCGAACCCAACCAAGACCCAGTACTTC.

A single count supports this clone. This chain connects TRBV19 to TRBJ1-2; 9 nucleotides match TRBD1. Trimming took 5 bases from V and 1 from J; bases not matched to a gene: 8. This CDR3 is 16 amino acids long. Germline V gene lookup returns CDR1 LNHDA and CDR2 SQIVND (reference sequence). The CDR3 region has the DNA TGTGCCAGTAGTCTCCCCAGGACAGGGGATAACTATGGCTACACCTTC. Translated, it gives CASSLPRTGDNYGYTF.

V gene TRBV7-9 combines with J gene TRBJ2-7, with 9 bases lining up with TRBD2. V was pared by 2 bases and J by 9 bases, with 8 bases of the junction left unmatched. The CDR3 contains 14 residues. Germline values: CDR1 SEHNR, CDR2 FQNEAQ (reference sequence). In DNA form, the CDR3 reads TGTGCCAGCAGCTTACCTAGCGGGGTTGGGGGGCAGTACTTC. Its protein is CASSLPSGVGGQYF.

The V gene is TRBV6-5, the J gene TRBJ2-7; 14 bases agree with TRBD2. Germline loops: CDR1 MNHEY, CDR2 SVGAGI. J gave up 3 bases and V 9 bases, and 7 bases lay outside the gene matches. This CDR3 is 15 amino acids long. This chain's CDR3 is CARLCGTSGSYEQYF. In DNA, the CDR3 is TGTGCCAGACTGTGCGGGACTAGCGGGAGCTACGAGCAGTACTTC.

This chain connects TRBV4-2 to TRBJ2-3; a weak D match, TRBD2 (6 bases). With 0 bases removed from V and 2 bases from J, the gap between germline ends came to 15 bases. This CDR3 has 17 residues. Germline V gene data show CDR1 as LGHNA and CDR2 as YNFKEQ. The CDR3 nucleotides are TGTGCCAGCAGCCAAGATCCTCGGACTACCACCACAGATACGCAGTATTTT. Its translation: CASSQDPRTTTTDTQYF.

The chain uses TRBV4-1 and TRBJ2-7, with D possibly being TRBD1 (5 bases). Germline CDR1 MGHRA, CDR2 YSYEKL. The CDR3 runs 16 residues. Trimming took off 0 bases at V and 3 bases at J, with 15 bases between the two ends. This chain's CDR3 is CASSQDPDRQFYEQYF. CDR3 nucleotides: TGCGCCAGCAGCCAAGATCCCGACAGACAGTTCTACGAGCAGTACTTC.

The genes are TRBV27 and TRBJ2-3; D gene unclear. CDR1 is MNHEY, CDR2 SMNVEV, per germline (reference sequence). Trimming removed 2 bases at V and 1 base at J, with 7 bases between. The CDR3 covers 14 residues. The CDR3 reads CASSLGVRTDTQYF. Here the CDR3 DNA reads TGTGCCAGCAGTTTAGGCGTACGCACAGATACGCAGTATTTT.

The CDR3 DNA reads as TGTGCTAGTGGTTCATCTCTTACAGGGGAGATGTACACTGAAGCTTTCTTT. This encodes CASGSSLTGEMYTEAFF. The chain uses TRBV12-5 and TRBJ1-1, with 7 bases matching TRBD1. Unmatched junction bases numbered 14, after V lost 4 bases and J lost 3 bases. The CDR3 spans 17 residues. Germline CDR1 and CDR2: LGHNT and FRNRAP.

The chain joins TRBV2 to TRBJ2-5; D perhaps matches TRBD2 (6 bases). The germline V and J ends were trimmed by 4 bases and 2 bases, with 11 bases remaining between them. The germline V gene encodes CDR1 SNHLY and CDR2 FYNNEI. There are 14 residues in the CDR3. The CDR3 reads CASSASAPQETQYF. CDR3 sequence (DNA): TGTGCCAGCAGTGCTAGCGCACCGCAAGAGACCCAGTACTTC.

The chain carries TRBV6-4 and TRBJ2-1; 11 positions agree with TRBD2. This CDR3 is built from 15 residues. Looked up from germline, CDR1 is MRHNA and CDR2 is SNTAGT. V was pared by 5 bases and J by 6 bases, with 6 bases of the junction left unmatched. CDR3 loop: CASSLLAGVRNEQFF. The CDR3 DNA reads as TGTGCCAGCAGTCTACTAGCGGGAGTTCGCAATGAGCAGTTCTTC.

V and J are TRBV28 and TRBJ2-5, with 10 bases identical to TRBD1. V dropped 5 bases and J dropped 1; count of bases not matched to a gene: 16. CDR3 length: 19 residues. Germline values: CDR1 MDHEN, CDR2 SYDVKM. CDR3 nucleotide sequence: TGTGCCAGCAGTCCCGGGACAGGGGTGTTAATGGGAAGCCAAGAGACCCAGTACTTC. Translated, it gives CASSPGTGVLMGSQETQYF.

The genes are TRBV23-1 and TRBJ1-5; 12 bases fit TRBD1. TRBV23-1 is an ORF for which the function is uncertain. The CDR3 consists of 22 residues. J gave up 0 bases and V 4 bases, and 19 bases lay outside the gene matches. For the CDR3, the DNA is TGCGCCAGCAGTCGCCCCGGGGGCGGGGGACAGGGGGCTTGGGATAGCAATCAGCCCCAGCATTTT. Translating it yields CASSRPGGGGQGAWDSNQPQHF.

The genes are TRBV28 and TRBJ2-2; 7 bases are shared with TRBD1. The CDR3 is 17 amino acids. V was pared by 7 bases and J by 6 bases, with 17 bases of the junction left unmatched. The germline V gene has CDR1 MDHEN and CDR2 SYDVKM. The CDR3 loop reads CASTTTDREFFPGELFF. The CDR3 nucleotides are TGTGCCAGCACCACTACCGACAGGGAATTTTTCCCCGGGGAGCTGTTTTTT.

V usage is TRBV7-9 and J usage is TRBJ1-3, with 9 bases lining up with TRBD1. The CDR3 runs to 16 residues. Trimming cost V 4 bases and J 4 bases; bases outside gene matches: 8. The V gene's germline CDR1 is SEHNR and CDR2 FQNEAQ (reference sequence). The CDR3 coding sequence is TGTGCCAGCAGCTCGTCCCGGGACAGGGCCGGAAACACCATATATTTT. Its translation is CASSSSRDRAGNTIYF.

The chain links TRBV11-2 to TRBJ2-7; a possible D gene is TRBD2 (6 bases). Germline CDR1 reads SGHAT; CDR2 reads FQNNGV. Trimming took off 11 bases at V and 0 bases at J, with 20 bases between the two ends. The length of the CDR3 is 15 residues. CDR3 protein: CAGGGPGDSSYEQYF. The DNA for the CDR3 is TGTGCCGGAGGAGGGCCCGGTGACAGCTCCTACGAGCAGTACTTC. Full variable domain (missing parts from reference TRBV11-2 and TRBJ2-7): EAGVAQSPRYKIIEKRQSVAFWCNPISGHATLYWYQQILGQGPKLLIQFQNNGVVDDSQLPKDRFSAERLKGVDSTLKIQPAKLEDSAVYLCAGGGPGDSSYEQYFGPGTRLTVT.

The chain uses TRBV6-5 and TRBJ2-5, with D unresolved. Germline V CDR1 and CDR2: MNHEY, SVGAGI. The ends were cut back, 0 bases at V and 4 bases at J, with 12 bases in the middle. This CDR3 has 15 residues. The CDR3 reads CASSYSLTSLETQYF. The CDR3 bases are TGTGCCAGCAGTTACTCCTTGACATCCCTAGAGACCCAGTACTTC.